Sequencing of this TCR beta chain was carried out in a study of blood T cell repertoires in COVID-19. Across the study: T cells, B-cell-depleted T cells, or PBMCs supplied cDNA or gDNA.

Profiling relied on immunoSEQ multiplex PCR, and the TCRdb table lists in-frame clones only, not all of them. The top ten clones hold 9.5% to 11% of a sample with roughly 150,000 clones, around 80% of them seen once. The CDR3 contains 15 residues. Germline V gene sequence: CDR1 SGHNT, CDR2 YENEEA. V shed 5 bases, J shed 0 bases, and the junction held 5 bases outside the gene matches. The TCR was taken from a man in his fifties or sixties with active or convalescent COVID-19. The gene calls are TRBV11-3 and TRBJ2-7; TRBD1 matches 9 bases. Sequencing input: peripheral blood. The CDR3 loop is CASSLDRGSSYEQYF. The CDR3 bases are TGTGCCAGCAGCCTGGACAGGGGAAGCTCCTACGAGCAGTACTTC. Combining the CDR3 with reference TRBV11-3 and TRBJ2-7 gives the whole variable domain EAGVVQSPRYKIIEKKQPVAFWCNPISGHNTLYWYLQNLGQGPELLIRYENEEAVDDSQLPKDRFSAERLKGVDSTLKIQPAELGDSAVYLCASSLDRGSSYEQYFGPGTRLTVT.